The 30 T cell receptor beta chains below were found in one sample sequenced in a study of T-cell reconstitution after alpha-beta-depleted transplantation in children. TCRbeta library preparation incorporated unique molecular identifiers. TCRdb re-called the PCR reads through MiXCR, storing one row per CDR3 protein. The sample carries 490,000 or so distinct CDR3 sequences, about 10% recorded once. Sequencing was performed on PBMCs, taken before TCRalphabeta/CD19-depleted stem cell transplant. The receptor set was obtained from a child under 10 years old with inherited bone marrow failure, due to receive a stem cell transplant.

The table lists this clonotype with many counts. The chain employs TRBV30 and TRBJ2-2, with D unclear. CDR3 length: 12 amino acids. Trimming shortened V by 6 bases and J by 5 bases, and 10 bases separated the two germline ends. CDR1 and CDR2 (germline): GTSNPN, SVGIG (reference sequence). CDR3 coding DNA: TGTGCCTGCCTTGGGCCAACCGGGGAGCTGTTTTTT. This gives the protein CACLGPTGELFF.

The chain links TRBV30 to TRBJ1-3; D is possibly TRBD1 (6 bases). Germline CDR1 is GTSNPN and CDR2 is SVGIG (reference sequence). This CDR3 is 16 amino acids long. Trimming cost V 4 bases and J 3 bases, with 19 bases left between them. The CDR3 is CAWKGYREADGNTIYF. The CDR3, as DNA: TGTGCCTGGAAAGGGTACAGGGAAGCAGATGGAAACACCATATATTTT.

The sample holds a few counts of this clonotype. The V gene is TRBV5-4, the J gene TRBJ2-1; D remains ambiguous. CDR3 length: 13 residues. The ends were cut back, 0 bases at V and 8 bases at J, with 9 bases in the middle. Germline CDR1 SGHNT, CDR2 YYREEE (reference sequence). The CDR3: CASSLVEIDEQFF. DNA for the CDR3: TGTGCCAGCAGCTTGGTGGAGATCGATGAGCAGTTCTTC.

This clonotype has ten or more counts. The V call is TRBV5-1, the J call TRBJ2-1; D could derive from TRBD1 or TRBD2 (6 bases each). CDR3 length: 17 amino acids. The germline V gene encodes CDR1 SGHRS and CDR2 YFSETQ. The V gene lost 5 bases and the J gene lost 2 bases, with 20 bases spanning the gap. This chain's CDR3 is CASSSPTGAGTYNEQFF. Written as DNA, the CDR3 is TGCGCCAGCAGTTCACCAACGGGGGCGGGAACCTACAATGAGCAGTTCTTC.

This clonotype occurred many times. The V call is TRBV7-9, the J call TRBJ1-1; D gene ambiguous. V was pared by 1 base and J by 1 base, with 7 bases between. CDR3 length: 14 amino acids. Germline CDR1 and CDR2: SEHNR and FQNEAQ (reference sequence). Written as DNA, the CDR3 is TGTGCCAGCAGCTTAGTCAGGTCGAACACTGAAGCTTTCTTT. Amino acids: CASSLVRSNTEAFF.

This clonotype was counted between two and nine times. The genes are TRBV5-1 and TRBJ2-1; 11 nucleotides line up with TRBD2. The V segment lost 2 bases and the J segment 5 bases; nucleotides outside the gene matches: 6. Germline V lookup: CDR1 SGHRS, CDR2 YFSETQ. The CDR3 spans 16 residues. CDR3 coding DNA: TGCGCCAGCAGCTTCGTACTAGCGGGAGACCACAATGAGCAGTTCTTC. The encoded protein is CASSFVLAGDHNEQFF. The complete variable domain, with remaining parts taken from reference TRBV5-1 and TRBJ2-1, reads KAGVTQTPRYLIKTRGQQVTLSCSPISGHRSVSWYQQTPGQGLQFLFEYFSETQRNKGNFPGRFSGRQFSNSRSEMNVSTLELGDSALYLCASSFVLAGDHNEQFFGPGTRLTVL.

The rearrangement joins TRBV6-1 to TRBJ2-7; D is ambiguous. CDR3 length equals 15 residues. Germline CDR1 is MNHNS and CDR2 is SASEGT. Trimming removed 0 bases from V and 1 base from J, with 10 bases in between. This CDR3 reads CASSEAAAYSYEQYF. DNA for the CDR3: TGTGCCAGCAGTGAAGCGGCAGCCTATTCCTACGAGCAGTACTTC.

The chain uses TRBV2 and TRBJ2-3; D is possibly TRBD1 (6 bases). This CDR3 has 18 amino acids. Germline-derived CDR1 and CDR2 are SNHLY and FYNNEI. V dropped 6 bases and J dropped 1 base, with 23 bases sitting between them. Here the CDR3 DNA reads TGTGCCAGCAGCTGGGGGCCCAGAACGGACAGCCGCACAGATACGCAGTATTTT. It specifies CASSWGPRTDSRTDTQYF.

This clonotype was seen many times. This chain connects TRBV5-6 to TRBJ2-7, with 8 positions matching TRBD1. Trimming cost V 4 bases and J 6 bases; bases outside gene matches: 9. The CDR3 is 14 residues long. From germline, CDR1 is SGHDT and CDR2 YYEEEE. CDR3 sequence (DNA): TGTGCCAGCAGCAACGGACAGGGCCCTAGCGAGCAGTACTTC. Its translation: CASSNGQGPSEQYF.

This clonotype was picked up many times. This chain uses TRBV20-1 with TRBJ2-3, with a possible D match to TRBD2 (5 bases). The V gene lost 1 base and the J gene lost 3 bases, with 11 bases spanning the gap. The germline CDR1 and CDR2 sequences are DFQATT and SNEGSKA (reference sequence). The CDR3 contains 14 residues. Here the CDR3 reads CSARVVRGTDTQYF. In nucleotides, the CDR3 is TGCAGTGCTAGAGTGGTGAGAGGGACAGATACGCAGTATTTT.

This clonotype was seen at least ten times. The rearrangement uses TRBV27 and TRBJ2-1; 12 nucleotides match TRBD2. CDR1 MNHEY and CDR2 SMNVEV come from the germline V gene (reference sequence). The CDR3 is made up of 17 amino acids. After removal of 3 bases from V and 5 bases from J, the junction contained 8 bases not matched to a gene. The CDR3 reads CASSFQLAGGPNNEQFF. The DNA of the CDR3 is TGTGCCAGCAGTTTCCAGCTAGCGGGAGGGCCAAACAATGAGCAGTTCTTC.

This clonotype came up a few times. The genes are TRBV5-4 and TRBJ2-7; 8 nucleotides align to TRBD2. Germline values: CDR1 SGHNT, CDR2 YYREEE (reference sequence). The CDR3 loop spans 12 amino acids. With V trimmed by 3 bases and J by 6 bases, 2 bases remained unmatched. The CDR3 reads CASSWTSSEQYF. CDR3 nucleotides: TGTGCCAGCAGCTGGACTAGCAGCGAGCAGTACTTC.

The rearrangement links TRBV28 to TRBJ1-5; no clear D. The CDR3 runs to 18 residues. Between the trimmed V and J ends, which lost 6 bases and 0 bases, there was a span of 21 bases. Germline CDR1 MDHEN, CDR2 SYDVKM. CDR3 in amino acids: CASRPIKSPGYSNQPQHF. CDR3 nucleotides: TGTGCCAGCAGGCCCATCAAGTCACCGGGATATAGCAATCAGCCCCAGCATTTT.

The rearrangement joins TRBV7-2 to TRBJ2-3, with D tentatively TRBD2 (5 bases). V lost 1 base and J 2 bases, leaving 19 bases between the germline ends. The CDR3 loop spans 18 amino acids. From germline, CDR1 is SGHTA and CDR2 FQGNSA. DNA for the CDR3: TGTGCCAGCAGCTTAGGGCCCGGGGTTGGCGGAATCACAGATACGCAGTATTTT. It specifies CASSLGPGVGGITDTQYF.

At least ten counts were recorded for this clonotype. The V gene is TRBV4-3, the J gene TRBJ2-1; no definite D call. V was trimmed by 0 bases and J by 6 bases, leaving 9 bases between them. The CDR3 length is 14 residues. From germline, CDR1 is LGHNA and CDR2 YSLEER. CDR3 in amino acids: CASSQDLTRNEQFF. The DNA of the CDR3 is TGCGCCAGCAGCCAAGATCTGACCCGCAATGAGCAGTTCTTC.

This clonotype came up a few times. J is TRBJ2-4 and V is TRBV5-6; D may be TRBD2 (5 bases). CDR1 and CDR2 from the germline V gene are SGHDT and YYEEEE. Trimming pared 4 bases from V and 8 bases from J, leaving 22 bases between. The CDR3 sequence is 16 residues long. CDR3 nucleotides: TGTGCCAGCAGCAATGAGGCGGGTTCCCCCTGGGACATTCAGTACTTC. This gives the protein CASSNEAGSPWDIQYF.

This clonotype was seen many times. The chain joins TRBV12-3 or TRBV12-4 to TRBJ2-7; D uncertain. Trimming removed 6 bases from V and 0 bases from J, with 6 bases in between. The CDR3 loop spans 12 amino acids. The CDR3 spells CASSRYSYEQYF. The CDR3 nucleotides read TGTGCCAGCAGCCGATACTCCTACGAGCAGTACTTC.

This clonotype appeared many times. The chain carries TRBV5-1 and TRBJ2-1; 8 bases fit TRBD2. CDR3 length: 16 residues. Germline assignment: CDR1 SGHRS and CDR2 YFSETQ. V lost 3 bases and J lost 12; bases outside the gene matches: 17. The CDR3 loop reads CASSSPSGLGTFGQFF. As DNA, the CDR3 is TGCGCCAGCAGCTCCCCATCGGGACTAGGTACATTTGGGCAGTTCTTC.

This clonotype was seen a few times. V and J are TRBV4-3 and TRBJ2-3, with D perhaps TRBD2 (6 bases). Germline V gene lookup returns CDR1 LGHNA and CDR2 YSLEER. Deletions cut 3 bases from V and 5 bases from J, with 9 bases between. The CDR3 has 13 amino acids. The CDR3 reads CASSQEGGDTQYF. The DNA of the CDR3 is TGCGCCAGCAGCCAGGAGGGAGGAGATACGCAGTATTTT.

This clonotype was found many times. The chain couples TRBV10-2 to TRBJ2-1; 13 positions match TRBD2. Germline V gene sequence: CDR1 WSHSY, CDR2 SAAADI. The CDR3 spans 15 residues. With 6 bases clipped from V and 7 bases from J, the junction kept 6 bases outside the gene matches. Here the CDR3 reads CASRSGTSGKNEQFF. In DNA, the CDR3 is TGCGCCAGCAGATCCGGGACTAGCGGGAAGAATGAGCAGTTCTTC.

This clonotype was found many times. The chain carries TRBV7-2 and TRBJ1-2; 7 bases agree with TRBD1. The CDR3 totals 16 residues. The trim removed 6 bases at V and 4 bases at J, leaving 14 bases unmatched. Germline assignment: CDR1 SGHTA and CDR2 FQGNSA. The CDR3 protein is CASSPLVSPGGYGYTF. The CDR3 region has the DNA TGTGCCAGCAGTCCACTCGTTAGCCCAGGGGGCTATGGCTACACCTTC.

In its sample, this clonotype was seen many times. The chain recombines TRBV4-1 with TRBJ2-3; TRBD2 matches at 7 bases. CDR3 length equals 16 residues. J gave up 6 bases and V 1 base, and 10 bases lay outside the gene matches. Looked up from germline, CDR1 is MGHRA and CDR2 is YSYEKL. This CDR3 is CASSQALAGVADTQYF. CDR3 nucleotides: TGCGCCAGCAGCCAAGCCCTCGCGGGAGTTGCGGATACGCAGTATTTT.

Ten or more counts support this clonotype. This rearrangement joins TRBV27 to TRBJ2-1; TRBD1 matches 9 bases. CDR3 length: 12 amino acids. Germline assignment: CDR1 MNHEY and CDR2 SMNVEV (reference sequence). Trimming at V came to 5 bases and at J to 9 bases, leaving 2 bases not matched to a gene. The CDR3, as DNA: TGTGCCAGCAGTGACAGGGGGGCTGAGCAGTTCTTC. Its protein is CASSDRGAEQFF.

The rearrangement uses TRBV7-9 and TRBJ2-7; D is uncertain. The germline V gene encodes CDR1 SEHNR and CDR2 FQNEAQ (reference sequence). The CDR3 loop spans 13 amino acids. The V end lost 2 bases, the J end lost 0 bases, and 5 bases lay between the germline ends. The CDR3 is CASSLYSSYEQYF. Here the CDR3 DNA reads TGTGCCAGCAGCTTATACAGCTCCTACGAGCAGTACTTC.

The chain recombines TRBV12-3 or TRBV12-4 with TRBJ2-1, with TRBD2 identical over 8 bases. This CDR3 has 14 amino acids. The ends lost 2 bases at V and 7 bases at J; junction bases unmatched: 4. CDR3: CASSLLAGRNEQFF. As DNA, the CDR3 is TGTGCCAGCAGTTTACTAGCGGGTCGAAATGAGCAGTTCTTC.

The table lists this clonotype with a few counts. The chain combines TRBV4-1 with TRBJ1-2; 10 bases agree with TRBD1. In germline, CDR1 is MGHRA, CDR2 YSYEKL. V trimming: 3 bases; J trimming: 4 bases; junction bases outside the gene matches: 8. The CDR3 covers 16 residues. The CDR3 nucleotides read TGCGCCAGCAGCCACCCTCAGGGACAGGGGACCTATGGCTACACCTTC. This encodes CASSHPQGQGTYGYTF.

This clonotype has only a few counts. The chain combines TRBV7-9 with TRBJ1-2; D is undetermined. The CDR3 has 15 amino acids. Germline CDR1 SEHNR, CDR2 FQNEAQ (reference sequence). The V gene lost 5 bases and the J gene lost 0 bases, with 13 bases spanning the gap. The CDR3 DNA is TGTGCCAGCAGCGAGACACTCTGGACTAACTATGGCTACACCTTC. Translated: CASSETLWTNYGYTF.

The chain couples TRBV20-1 to TRBJ2-7; 8 positions agree with TRBD1. V dropped 6 bases and J dropped 5; count of bases not matched to a gene: 21. The CDR3 consists of 17 residues. Looked up from germline, CDR1 is DFQATT and CDR2 is SNEGSKA (reference sequence). The CDR3 is CSARGTGTGIGGDEQYF. The CDR3 bases are TGCAGTGCCAGGGGAACCGGGACAGGAATAGGGGGCGACGAGCAGTACTTC.

There are many counts of this clonotype. CDR3 nucleotide sequence: TGTGCCAGCAGCGTAGAGGACGGGAACACTGAAGCTTTCTTT. Protein product: CASSVEDGNTEAFF. The rearrangement joins TRBV9 to TRBJ1-1; no firm D call. V shed 0 bases and J shed 1 base, with 7 bases lying between them. Germline values: CDR1 SGDLS, CDR2 YYNGEE. The CDR3 sequence is 14 residues long. Full variable domain (remainder filled in from reference TRBV9 and TRBJ1-1): DSGVTQTPKHLITATGQRVTLRCSPRSGDLSVYWYQQSLDQGLQFLIQYYNGEERAKGNILERFSAQQFPDLHSELNLSSLELGDSALYFCASSVEDGNTEAFFGQGTRLTVV.

This clonotype was detected once. Its ends do not fully match the called genes, so a read error is possible. The chain uses TRBV7-9 and TRBJ2-2, with TRBD2 as a possible D gene (6 bases). CDR1 and CDR2 (germline): SEHNR, FQNEAQ (reference sequence). The CDR3 is made up of 12 amino acids. This CDR3 reads CASSPNTGGLFF. CDR3 DNA: TGTGCCAGCAGCCCCAACACCGGGGGGCTGTTTTTT.